This T cell receptor beta chain was recorded in a study of T-cell reconstitution after alpha-beta-depleted transplantation in children. Study-wide points: Some patients' high day-60 TCRbeta diversity was attributed to recipient cells surviving conditioning. Newly generated T cells supplied most T-cell counts and diversity one year post-transplant.

This clonotype appeared many times. Antigen specificity is unknown. As it was prepared, the TCRbeta library received unique molecular identifiers. TCRdb called the PCR reads again in MiXCR, with one record for every CDR3 protein. The sample includes about 460,000 distinct CDR3 sequences, about 10% of them seen just once. The TCR comes from a child aged 2-15 years with inherited bone marrow failure, due to receive a stem cell transplant. The specimen comprised PBMCs, sampled before TCRalphabeta/CD19-depleted stem cell transplant.

DNA for the CDR3: TGTGCCAGCAGCTTCGGGGCCCAAGAGACCCAGTACTTC. Its protein is CASSFGAQETQYF. This chain uses TRBV5-6 with TRBJ2-5; D possibly matches TRBD1 or TRBD2 (5 bases each). Germline CDR1 SGHDT, CDR2 YYEEEE. The V end lost 2 bases, the J end lost 1 base, and 6 bases lay between the germline ends. This CDR3 region has 13 residues.